This T cell receptor beta chain is from a study of neurological immune-mediated disorders. The cDNA was synthesized by 5'RACE incorporating 10-nucleotide random UMIs. TCRdb ran MiXCR on the 5' RACE reads and lists one entry per CDR3 protein. The table has fewer than 85,000 distinct CDR3 sequences, around 3.9% seen once; the top ten hold approximately 1.2%. Worth noting for this clonotype: One end of the junction fails to match germline, which may point to a read error.

From germline, CDR1 is MGHRA and CDR2 YSYEKL. The CDR3 has 15 amino acids. The sample was PBMCs. The chain couples TRBV4-1 to TRBJ1-5; the match to TRBD1 covers 8 bases. The sequence derives from a young man with multiple sclerosis. The CDR3 sequence is CASSLGGQGGQPQNF. The CDR3 nucleotides are TGCGCCAGCAGCCTCGGAGGACAGGGAGGGCAGCCCCAGAATTTT.